This T cell receptor beta chain was recovered during a study of neurological immune-mediated disorders. Study observations and caveats: None of the CDR3 amino acid sequences of expanded clones were shared across subjects, and this suggested private repertoires in all groups.

The CDR3 loop spans 15 amino acids. The germline V gene encodes CDR1 SGHTA and CDR2 FQGNSA. With V trimmed by 6 bases and J by 5 bases, 7 bases remained unmatched. Time point here: longitudinal time-point 2. With 10-nucleotide random UMIs, 5'RACE was used to make the cDNA. TCRdb re-called the 5' RACE reads through MiXCR, storing one row per CDR3 protein. The table includes about 80,000 distinct CDR3 sequences, over 4.5% detected once. This clonotype was counted many times. Its matching antigen is unknown. The specimen sequenced was PBMCs. This chain joins TRBV7-2 and TRBJ2-2; TRBD1 agrees at 9 bases. The clonotype originates from a woman in her sixties or seventies with multiple sclerosis. In DNA form, the CDR3 reads TGTGCCAGCAGACGGGACAGGGTTCGAACCGGGGAGCTGTTTTTT. This sequence encodes CASRRDRVRTGELFF.